Below, one T cell receptor (beta chain) is given with its context. Two lung cancer pathologists independently confirmed each histologic diagnosis. Repertoires were generated with immunoSEQ multiplex PCR, while TCRdb's copy carries only in-frame clones and drops some. This repertoire shows thousands of clones, 76% found once; its top ten account for roughly 7.1%. These data are taken from a study of immune evolution from preneoplasia to lung adenocarcinoma. Germline lookup yields CDR1 SGHDN and CDR2 FVKESK. With 1 base clipped from V and 8 bases from J, the junction kept 8 bases outside the gene matches. This CDR3 has 15 amino acids.

The TCR comes from a person aged 55-79 years with lung adenocarcinoma. The sequencing sample was made of FFPE minimally invasive lung adenocarcinoma tissue. This chain joins TRBV14 and TRBJ2-7; TRBD2 matches at 10 bases. The CDR3 reads CASSQAGTSGMKQYF. The CDR3, as DNA: TGTGCCAGCAGCCAAGCTGGAACTAGCGGGATGAAGCAGTACTTC.